This T cell receptor (beta chain) was profiled in a study of blood T cell repertoires in COVID-19. In the study overall: Some COVID-19 samples were acute and others convalescent; all came from the United States, Italy and Spain. In each case, the material was cDNA or gDNA derived from T cells, B-cell-depleted T cells, or PBMCs.

In the original processing: Amplifying reference gene primers gave estimates of nucleated cell counts. Method: immunoSEQ multiplex PCR; TCRdb's copy keeps in-frame clones and lacks some. The V and J calls and clone size are taken from that table; D and trimming were inferred from the DNA. Of roughly 260,000 clones in the sample, roughly 90% are singletons; the top ten hold roughly 4%. This clone came up once. This CDR3 spans 18 amino acids. Germline values: CDR1 MNHEY, CDR2 SVGEGT. Deletions cut 4 bases from V and 5 bases from J, with 23 bases between. The chain is built from TRBV6-2 or TRBV6-3 and TRBJ2-2, with D maybe TRBD2 (5 bases). The material sequenced was peripheral blood. This clonotype originated in a man aged 60 to 69 who had recovered from COVID-19. This CDR3 reads CASSSRPMRVGWTGELFF. The CDR3 region has the DNA TGTGCCAGCAGTTCACGGCCGATGAGGGTCGGTTGGACCGGGGAGCTGTTTTTT.